The clone carrying this T cell receptor (beta chain) came up a few times. This entry is derived from a study of blood T cell repertoires in COVID-19. Background on the study: Sample material is recorded as cDNA or gDNA derived from T cells, B-cell-depleted T cells, or PBMCs.

During active infection, Seattle patients enrolled and were then monitored through disease. Clones were sequenced by immunoSEQ multiplex PCR, and TCRdb holds only the in-frame ones, with some missing. The table has 210,000 or so clones, about nine tenths seen once. This TCR derives from a man younger than 40 with COVID-19, enrolled during active disease. Material for sequencing was peripheral blood.

The CDR3 nucleotides read TGTGCCAGCATCCCGAACAGGGTTTTCACTGAAGCTTTCTTT. Encoded protein: CASIPNRVFTEAFF. This sequence joins TRBV7-9 and TRBJ1-1, with TRBD1 as a possible D gene (6 bases). From germline, CDR1 is SEHNR and CDR2 FQNEAQ (reference sequence). The CDR3 spans 14 residues. V lost 7 bases and J lost 4, with 16 bases in between.